This is a list of T cell receptor beta chains from one sample in a study of T cell changes during pregnancy in multiple sclerosis. The data were produced by immunoSEQ multiplex PCR, yet TCRdb's version contains in-frame clones alone and is incomplete. The repertoire holds about 62,000 clones, with about 90% as singletons. The sample in question was peripheral blood, obtained in the second trimester of pregnancy. The receptors here all came from a female donor in good health, enrolled as a control in a pregnancy study. Each CDR3 is given with its conserved first and last residue. A D gene is named only where the DNA matches it firmly. Part of the rows lack a size; the others show once, few, many or a class for expanded clones.

V gene: TRBV7-2; clone size: .; J gene: TRBJ2-1; CDR3 length: 17; D gene: .; CDR3 DNA: TGTGCCAGCAGCTTAATTAGTGAGGTAGACCCAAACAATGAGCAGTTCTTC; CDR3 protein: CASSLISEVDPNNEQFF
V gene: TRBV28; clone size: .; J gene: TRBJ1-2; CDR3 length: 13; D gene: TRBD1; CDR3 DNA: TGTGCCAGCCGGGACAGGGGGCGTGGTGGCTACACCTTC; CDR3 protein: CASRDRGRGGYTF
V gene: TRBV11-2; clone size: once; J gene: TRBJ2-5; CDR3 length: 15; D gene: TRBD1; CDR3 DNA: TGTGCCAGCAGCTTAGTAGGACAGGCCGTAGAGACCCAGTACTTC; CDR3 protein: CASSLVGQAVETQYF
V gene: TRBV25-1; clone size: .; J gene: TRBJ2-5; CDR3 length: 15; D gene: .; CDR3 DNA: TGTGCCAGTGCGGATTTTCTAGGAGGTGAAGAGACCCAGTACTTC; CDR3 protein: CASADFLGGEETQYF
V gene: TRBV19; clone size: .; J gene: TRBJ2-7; CDR3 length: 14; D gene: TRBD1; CDR3 DNA: TGTGCCAGTAGTATGTTTGGGACAGCCTACGAGCAGTACTTC; CDR3 protein: CASSMFGTAYEQYF
V gene: TRBV19; clone size: .; J gene: TRBJ1-5; CDR3 length: 15; D gene: .; CDR3 DNA: TGTGCCAGTAGGCCTGCGGGGGGGAAGCAACAGCCCCAGCATTTT; CDR3 protein: CASRPAGGKQQPQHF
V gene: TRBV19; clone size: .; J gene: TRBJ2-5; CDR3 length: 15; D gene: TRBD1; CDR3 DNA: TGTGCCAGTAGTACGGGACAGGGAAAACTAGAGACCCAGTACTTC; CDR3 protein: CASSTGQGKLETQYF
V gene: TRBV7-9; clone size: .; J gene: TRBJ2-7; CDR3 length: 16; D gene: TRBD2; CDR3 DNA: TGTGCCAGCAGCTCACTAGCGGGAGGGCCGGTGAACGAGCAGTACTTC; CDR3 protein: CASSSLAGGPVNEQYF
V gene: TRBV6-5; clone size: .; J gene: TRBJ2-4; CDR3 length: 16; D gene: TRBD2; CDR3 DNA: TGTGCCAGCAGTTATTCTGCGGGAGTCCCCGGAAACATTCAGTACTTC; CDR3 protein: CASSYSAGVPGNIQYF
V gene: TRBV18; clone size: once; J gene: TRBJ2-3; CDR3 length: 15; D gene: TRBD2; CDR3 DNA: TGTGCCAGCGGGACTAGCGGGTCTAGCACAGATACGCAGTATTTT; CDR3 protein: CASGTSGSSTDTQYF
V gene: TRBV7-9; clone size: .; J gene: TRBJ2-5; CDR3 length: 15; D gene: TRBD2; CDR3 DNA: TGTGCCAGCAGCTTACTAGGGACTAACCAAGAGACCCAGTACTTC; CDR3 protein: CASSLLGTNQETQYF
V gene: TRBV7-8; clone size: .; J gene: TRBJ2-7; CDR3 length: 18; D gene: TRBD2; CDR3 DNA: TGTGCCAGCAGCTCGCCGGGCCTGGTTGCGGGGGGGCCCTACGAGCAGTACTTC; CDR3 protein: CASSSPGLVAGGPYEQYF
V gene: TRBV6-5; clone size: .; J gene: TRBJ2-7; CDR3 length: 14; D gene: .; CDR3 DNA: TGTGCCAGCAGTCCCACGGGGGACTCCTACGAGCAGTACTTC; CDR3 protein: CASSPTGDSYEQYF
V gene: TRBV5-1; clone size: once; J gene: TRBJ2-7; CDR3 length: 14; D gene: .; CDR3 DNA: TGCGCCAGCAGCTCCTTCCTAGAGCCCTACGAGCAGTACTTC; CDR3 protein: CASSSFLEPYEQYF
V gene: TRBV2; clone size: .; J gene: TRBJ2-2; CDR3 length: 16; D gene: TRBD2; CDR3 DNA: TGTGCCAGCACCACGACTAGCGGGAGGATTACCGGGGAGCTGTTTTTT; CDR3 protein: CASTTTSGRITGELFF
V gene: TRBV9; clone size: .; J gene: TRBJ2-1; CDR3 length: 16; D gene: .; CDR3 DNA: TGTGCCAGCAGCGTAGGGGGGGGCCGCTCCTACAATGAGCAGTTCTTC; CDR3 protein: CASSVGGGRSYNEQFF
V gene: TRBV29-1; clone size: .; J gene: TRBJ2-1; CDR3 length: 15; D gene: TRBD1; CDR3 DNA: TGCAGCCAAACGACCGGGACAGGGGACTACAATGAGCAGTTCTTC; CDR3 protein: CSQTTGTGDYNEQFF
V gene: TRBV5-1; clone size: once; J gene: TRBJ2-2; CDR3 length: 14; D gene: .; CDR3 DNA: TGCGCCAGCAGCTCTCTCCCGTCGGGCGGGGAGCTGTTTTTT; CDR3 protein: CASSSLPSGGELFF
V gene: TRBV9; clone size: .; J gene: TRBJ1-2; CDR3 length: 17; D gene: TRBD1; CDR3 DNA: TGTGCCAGCAGCGCAAACCCCAGGGACAGGGCGACCCGGGGCTACACCTTC; CDR3 protein: CASSANPRDRATRGYTF
V gene: TRBV18; clone size: .; J gene: TRBJ1-4; CDR3 length: 15; D gene: .; CDR3 DNA: TGTGCCAGCTCAAGATTCTCGGAGGTGGGAGAAAAACTGTTTTTT; CDR3 protein: CASSRFSEVGEKLFF
V gene: TRBV28; clone size: .; J gene: TRBJ2-2; CDR3 length: 18; D gene: .; CDR3 DNA: TGTGCCAGCAGTTTTCACTATTCGGAGGCTAGTCTTTCCGGGGAGCTGTTTTTT; CDR3 protein: CASSFHYSEASLSGELFF
V gene: TRBV2; clone size: .; J gene: TRBJ2-3; CDR3 length: 14; D gene: TRBD1; CDR3 DNA: TGTGCCACGAAAAGGGACAGGGAGCGAGGTACGCAGTATTTT; CDR3 protein: CATKRDRERGTQYF
V gene: TRBV10-3; clone size: .; J gene: TRBJ2-5; CDR3 length: 13; D gene: .; CDR3 DNA: TGTGCCATCAGTGAACCCAGCCAAGAGACCCAGTACTTC; CDR3 protein: CAISEPSQETQYF
V gene: TRBV11-2; clone size: .; J gene: TRBJ1-1; CDR3 length: 14; D gene: .; CDR3 DNA: TGTGCCAGCAGCTTAGGGTGGGGGGGCACTGAAGCTTTCTTT; CDR3 protein: CASSLGWGGTEAFF
V gene: TRBV6-5; clone size: .; J gene: TRBJ1-5; CDR3 length: 15; D gene: TRBD1; CDR3 DNA: TGTGCCAGCAGGCCAACGGGGCAGGGGGATCAGCCCCAGCATTTT; CDR3 protein: CASRPTGQGDQPQHF
V gene: TRBV18; clone size: .; J gene: TRBJ2-7; CDR3 length: 14; D gene: TRBD1; CDR3 DNA: TGTGCCAGCTCACCAGGGCAGGGGGCCTACGAGCAGTACTTC; CDR3 protein: CASSPGQGAYEQYF
V gene: TRBV5-1; clone size: .; J gene: TRBJ2-1; CDR3 length: 16; D gene: TRBD1; CDR3 DNA: TGCGCCAGCAGCTTGACACGGGACAGGTACTACAATGAGCAGTTCTTC; CDR3 protein: CASSLTRDRYYNEQFF
V gene: TRBV6-1; clone size: .; J gene: TRBJ2-3; CDR3 length: 15; D gene: TRBD2; CDR3 DNA: TGTGCCAGCAGGCCTAGCGGGAGAAACACAGATACGCAGTATTTT; CDR3 protein: CASRPSGRNTDTQYF
V gene: TRBV15; clone size: .; J gene: TRBJ1-2; CDR3 length: 16; D gene: TRBD1; CDR3 DNA: TGTGCCACCAGCAGAGCTGGGACAGGGTGGGATGTTGGCTACACCTTC; CDR3 protein: CATSRAGTGWDVGYTF
V gene: TRBV5-1; clone size: .; J gene: TRBJ2-3; CDR3 length: 15; D gene: .; CDR3 DNA: TGCGCCAGCAGCTTGGTAGCGGCTAGCACAGATACGCAGTATTTT; CDR3 protein: CASSLVAASTDTQYF
V gene: TRBV5-4; clone size: .; J gene: TRBJ2-5; CDR3 length: 20; D gene: .; CDR3 DNA: TGTGCCAGCAGCTTGTGGGGGGAGGGGGGAATTAGGGGACCACAAGAGACCCAGTACTTC; CDR3 protein: CASSLWGEGGIRGPQETQYF
V gene: TRBV5-1; clone size: .; J gene: TRBJ2-2; CDR3 length: 15; D gene: .; CDR3 DNA: TGCGCCAGCAGTGTTGGGGGCTGGAACACCGGGGAGCTGTTTTTT; CDR3 protein: CASSVGGWNTGELFF
V gene: TRBV6-5; clone size: .; J gene: TRBJ1-3; CDR3 length: 14; D gene: .; CDR3 DNA: TGTGCCAGCAGTTCAGGGAACTCTGGAAACACCATATATTTT; CDR3 protein: CASSSGNSGNTIYF
V gene: TRBV7-3; clone size: .; J gene: TRBJ2-5; CDR3 length: 17; D gene: TRBD1; CDR3 DNA: TGTGCCAGCAGCTTAACCCCTTCGACAGGGGAAGTGGAGACCCAGTACTTC; CDR3 protein: CASSLTPSTGEVETQYF
V gene: TRBV27; clone size: .; J gene: TRBJ2-7; CDR3 length: 19; D gene: TRBD2; CDR3 DNA: TGTGCCAGCAGTTCTTACCTCACCCCGACTAGCGGGGGGGGGCGCGAGCAGTACTTC; CDR3 protein: CASSSYLTPTSGGGREQYF
V gene: TRBV2; clone size: .; J gene: TRBJ1-5; CDR3 length: 15; D gene: .; CDR3 DNA: TGTGCCAGCAGCCCGGGACAAGCAGTACATCAGCCCCAGCATTTT; CDR3 protein: CASSPGQAVHQPQHF
V gene: TRBV19; clone size: .; J gene: TRBJ1-1; CDR3 length: 19; D gene: TRBD1; CDR3 DNA: TGTGCCAGTAGTATAGATCCGGGGACAGGGCCTACAATGAACACTGAAGCTTTCTTT; CDR3 protein: CASSIDPGTGPTMNTEAFF
V gene: TRBV4-2; clone size: .; J gene: TRBJ2-1; CDR3 length: 15; D gene: .; CDR3 DNA: TGTGCCAGCAGCCAAGCCCAGCGGTATAACAATGAGCAGTTCTTC; CDR3 protein: CASSQAQRYNNEQFF
V gene: TRBV7-8; clone size: .; J gene: TRBJ2-7; CDR3 length: 13; D gene: .; CDR3 DNA: TGTGCCAGCAGCCTATCTCCGGGGTACGAGCAGTACTTC; CDR3 protein: CASSLSPGYEQYF
V gene: TRBV2; clone size: .; J gene: TRBJ2-7; CDR3 length: 15; D gene: .; CDR3 DNA: TGTGCCAGCAGTGAAGCTTCCGTTTTTGTCTCCGAGCAGTACTTC; CDR3 protein: CASSEASVFVSEQYF
V gene: TRBV7-8; clone size: once; J gene: TRBJ2-4; CDR3 length: 15; D gene: .; CDR3 DNA: TGTGCCAGCAGCTTAGCCGGGGATCGTAGAGACATTCAGTACTTC; CDR3 protein: CASSLAGDRRDIQYF
V gene: TRBV6-5; clone size: .; J gene: TRBJ2-1; CDR3 length: 15; D gene: .; CDR3 DNA: TGTGCCAGCAGACTGGACCGGGACTTCTACAATGAGCAGTTCTTC; CDR3 protein: CASRLDRDFYNEQFF
V gene: TRBV6-5; clone size: .; J gene: TRBJ2-5; CDR3 length: 15; D gene: .; CDR3 DNA: TGTGCCAGCAGTTACGCTGGAGGAGGGGTCGAGACCCAGTACTTC; CDR3 protein: CASSYAGGGVETQYF
V gene: TRBV28; clone size: .; J gene: TRBJ2-7; CDR3 length: 13; D gene: TRBD2; CDR3 DNA: TGTGCCAGCAGTTACGGGGGGGCCTACGAGCAGTACTTC; CDR3 protein: CASSYGGAYEQYF
V gene: TRBV7-9; clone size: .; J gene: TRBJ2-5; CDR3 length: 15; D gene: .; CDR3 DNA: TGTGCCAGCAGACCTAGTGGCGGGGAACAAGAGACCCAGTACTTC; CDR3 protein: CASRPSGGEQETQYF
V gene: TRBV7-2; clone size: .; J gene: TRBJ2-5; CDR3 length: 15; D gene: TRBD2; CDR3 DNA: TGTGCCAGCAGCCCCGGCGGGGGGGTGCAAGAGACCCAGTACTTC; CDR3 protein: CASSPGGGVQETQYF
V gene: TRBV2; clone size: once; J gene: TRBJ2-5; CDR3 length: 12; D gene: .; CDR3 DNA: TGTGCCAGCGGACTTTACCAAGAGACCCAGTACTTC; CDR3 protein: CASGLYQETQYF
V gene: TRBV12-5; clone size: .; J gene: TRBJ1-1; CDR3 length: 14; D gene: .; CDR3 DNA: TGTGCTAGTGGTTTGCAGGCCAGAAACACTGAAGCTTTCTTT; CDR3 protein: CASGLQARNTEAFF
V gene: TRBV2; clone size: .; J gene: TRBJ2-2; CDR3 length: 14; D gene: TRBD2; CDR3 DNA: TGTGCCAGCAAAGAGCGGGGGGGGACCGGGGAGCTGTTTTTT; CDR3 protein: CASKERGGTGELFF
V gene: TRBV7-2; clone size: .; J gene: TRBJ2-7; CDR3 length: 14; D gene: TRBD1; CDR3 DNA: TGTGCCAGCAGCAAGGACAGGGGTTTCTACGAGCAGTACTTC; CDR3 protein: CASSKDRGFYEQYF
V gene: TRBV5-4; clone size: .; J gene: TRBJ2-3; CDR3 length: 12; D gene: .; CDR3 DNA: TGTGCCAGCAGCCATAGCACAGATACGCAGTATTTT; CDR3 protein: CASSHSTDTQYF
V gene: TRBV7-3; clone size: .; J gene: TRBJ2-3; CDR3 length: 15; D gene: TRBD2; CDR3 DNA: TGTGCCAGCAGCTTAAGTAGCGGGAGGTGGGATACGCAGTATTTT; CDR3 protein: CASSLSSGRWDTQYF
V gene: TRBV27; clone size: .; J gene: TRBJ2-1; CDR3 length: 13; D gene: .; CDR3 DNA: TGTGCCAGCAGTTTAACGTCAGTAAATGAGCAGTTCTTC; CDR3 protein: CASSLTSVNEQFF
V gene: TRBV30; clone size: .; J gene: TRBJ1-2; CDR3 length: 16; D gene: .; CDR3 DNA: TGTGCCTGGACCCGCTCTGCGTGGGACACTTACTATGGCTACACCTTC; CDR3 protein: CAWTRSAWDTYYGYTF
V gene: TRBV7-9; clone size: .; J gene: TRBJ1-6; CDR3 length: 14; D gene: .; CDR3 DNA: TGTGCCAGCAGCTTACCCAGGGATAATTCACCCCTCCACTTT; CDR3 protein: CASSLPRDNSPLHF